Below are 27 T cell receptor beta chains sequenced from a single sample in a study of blood T cells in healthy people across ages. Then a second PCR, running about 6 to 11 cycles, was carried out with a sample-barcoded 5' primer and a J-beta primer mix. TCRdb ran MiXCR on the 5' RACE reads and lists one entry per CDR3 protein. Among roughly 1 million distinct CDR3 sequences, 25% were seen once, and the ten largest hold around 0.75%. These data also featured in a second study, about T cells of mothers and their children.

The sequenced material came from blood. Source of these receptors: a girl aged 2 to 9 in good health.

The table lists this clonotype with a few counts. The chain joins TRBV7-6 to TRBJ1-5, with 9 bases fitting TRBD1. The V and J ends lost 5 bases and 7 bases, in that order; junction bases with no gene match: 6. The CDR3 has 14 amino acids. CDR1 is SGHVS, CDR2 FNYEAQ, per germline. The CDR3 coding sequence is TGTGCCAGCAGCCCTCGGACAGGGGACCAGCCCCAGCATTTT. This sequence encodes CASSPRTGDQPQHF.

V is TRBV10-3 and J is TRBJ1-6; D ambiguous. The V gene's germline CDR1 is ENHRY and CDR2 SYGVKD. V gave up 2 bases and J gave up 10 bases, with 12 bases separating them. This CDR3 is 14 amino acids long. CDR3 bases: TGTGCCATCAGTGAGACCCTAGGACGGTCACCCCTCCACTTT. This gives the protein CAISETLGRSPLHF.

The gene calls are TRBV2 and TRBJ1-1; 8 bases map to TRBD1. J lost 8 bases, V lost 3 bases, and 11 bases had no gene match. The CDR3 is 15 residues long. Looked up from germline, CDR1 is SNHLY and CDR2 is FYNNEI. CDR3 amino acids: CASSDPAGRDREAFF. CDR3 bases: TGTGCCAGCAGTGATCCGGCGGGTCGGGACAGGGAAGCTTTCTTT.

This clonotype has just one count. The rearrangement uses TRBV6-5 and TRBJ2-1; the D gene is possibly TRBD2 (6 bases). V was shortened by 2 bases and J by 5 bases, with 13 bases between the two germline ends. CDR3 length: 15 amino acids. Germline CDR1 MNHEY, CDR2 SVGAGI. The CDR3 region has the DNA TGTGCCAGCAGTTACATGGGGAGGACCCACAATGAGCAGTTCTTC. Translated: CASSYMGRTHNEQFF.

This clonotype was seen a handful of times. The chain recombines TRBV6-5 with TRBJ2-3; D not resolved. Germline assignment: CDR1 MNHEY and CDR2 SVGAGI. The CDR3 is made up of 15 amino acids. The V end lost 0 bases, the J end lost 6 bases, and 13 bases lay between the germline ends. Written as DNA, the CDR3 is TGTGCCAGCAGTTACTCGATTGGATTCGGCGATACGCAGTATTTT. It translates to CASSYSIGFGDTQYF.

This clonotype was counted only a few times. This chain links TRBV18 with TRBJ1-1, with D unresolved. Trimming took off 1 base at V and 3 bases at J, with 9 bases between the two ends. The CDR3 runs 14 residues. Germline V CDR1 and CDR2: KGHSH, LQKENI. CDR3 amino acids: CASSPQGGDTEAFF. The CDR3 bases are TGTGCCAGCTCACCACAGGGCGGAGACACTGAAGCTTTCTTT.

This clonotype has more than one count but fewer than ten. The rearrangement joins TRBV27 to TRBJ2-5; D not resolved. The assigned J gene may be wrong: the sequence end matches TRBJ2-7 better. The CDR3 is 13 residues long. Germline CDR1 MNHEY, CDR2 SMNVEV (reference sequence). CDR3: CASSLFWPSEQYF. The DNA for the CDR3 is TGTGCCAGCAGTTTATTTTGGCCGTCCGAGCAGTACTTC.

This clonotype has just a few counts. The chain is built from TRBV4-3 and TRBJ2-7; 7 nucleotides line up with TRBD1. The V and J ends lost 7 bases and 2 bases, in that order; junction bases with no gene match: 11. CDR1 is LGHNA and CDR2 is YSLEER in the germline V gene. CDR3 length: 15 residues. CDR3 amino acids: CASNRSGDSPYEQYF. CDR3 bases: TGCGCCAGCAACCGATCAGGGGACAGCCCCTACGAGCAGTACTTC.

This clonotype occurred a few times. The CDR3 nucleotides read TGTGCCAGCAGCTTAGCCAACAGTTTCCCCTACACCTTC. Translated: CASSLANSFPYTF. The chain employs TRBV7-2 and TRBJ1-2; unclear D gene. Germline V gives CDR1 SGHTA, CDR2 FQGNSA. This CDR3 comprises 13 residues. The V and J ends lost 0 bases and 10 bases respectively, with 12 bases between them.

A few counts support this clonotype. This chain connects TRBV4-3 to TRBJ2-3; weak D call: TRBD2 (6 bases). This CDR3 is 15 amino acids long. Germline values: CDR1 LGHNA, CDR2 YSLEER. V lost 0 bases and J lost 5, with 12 bases in between. CDR3 in DNA: TGCGCCAGCAGCCAAGAGGGCGGGGCGGGAGATACGCAGTATTTT. As protein: CASSQEGGAGDTQYF.

This clonotype has a handful of counts. The chain has TRBV5-1 and TRBJ2-5; 8 positions agree with TRBD1. The DNA end favors TRBJ2-1, so the J call may be wrong. There are 12 residues in the CDR3. From germline, CDR1 is SGHRS and CDR2 YFSETQ. In DNA form, the CDR3 reads TGCGCCAGCAGGTTGACAGGGGATGAGCAGTTCTTC. This translates into CASRLTGDEQFF.

There are a few counts of this clonotype. The chain combines TRBV4-3 with TRBJ1-2, with 7 positions matching TRBD1. CDR3 length: 16 amino acids. Trimming removed 1 base from V and 2 bases from J; junction bases left unmatched: 7. The germline CDR1 and CDR2 sequences are LGHNA and YSLEER. CDR3 sequence: CASSQAGGNSNYGYTF. The CDR3 DNA reads TGCGCCAGCAGCCAAGCAGGGGGAAACTCGAACTATGGCTACACCTTC.

This clonotype was seen only a few times. The V gene is TRBV29-1, the J gene TRBJ1-2; no clear D gene. The CDR3 runs 14 residues. V lost 0 bases and J lost 4, with 12 bases in between. Germline assignment: CDR1 SQVTM and CDR2 ANQGSEA. CDR3 protein: CSVEDVEGSYGYTF. In nucleotides, the CDR3 is TGCAGCGTTGAAGATGTTGAAGGTAGCTATGGCTACACCTTC.

This clonotype appeared a few times. V and J are TRBV10-3 and TRBJ2-1, with TRBD2 identical over 11 bases. The trim removed 6 bases at V and 7 bases at J, leaving 5 bases unmatched. The CDR3 contains 14 residues. Germline V CDR1 and CDR2: ENHRY, SYGVKD. The CDR3 nucleotides are TGTGCCATCAGGGAGACTAGCGGGAATAATGAGCAGTTCTTC. Residues: CAIRETSGNNEQFF.

The gene calls are TRBV3-1 and TRBJ1-1; tentative D call: TRBD1 (5 bases). Trimming stripped 4 bases from V and 0 bases from J, with 12 bases between. Germline assignment: CDR1 LGHDT and CDR2 YNNKEL (reference sequence). The CDR3 is 15 amino acids. The CDR3 sequence is CASSRRDSVNTEAFF. The CDR3 nucleotides read TGTGCCAGCAGCCGCCGTGACAGCGTGAACACTGAAGCTTTCTTT.

This clonotype was counted a few times. V is TRBV4-3 and J is TRBJ1-1; D gene unclear. The CDR3 totals 13 residues. V shed 1 base and J shed 8 bases, with 11 bases lying between them. Germline assignment: CDR1 LGHNA and CDR2 YSLEER. For the CDR3, the DNA is TGCGCCAGCAGCCAAGTCGTAACAGACGAAGCTTTCTTT. This codes for CASSQVVTDEAFF.

The chain has TRBV7-9 and TRBJ1-6, with 7 bases matching TRBD1. The junction had 3 bases not matched to a gene; V was cut back by 1 base and J by 9 bases. Looked up from germline, CDR1 is SEHNR and CDR2 is FQNEAQ (reference sequence). This CDR3 has 14 amino acids. The CDR3 DNA sequence: TGTGCCAGCAGCTTAGTTGCAGGGGGTTCACCCCTCCACTTT. This sequence encodes CASSLVAGGSPLHF.

J is TRBJ1-1 and V is TRBV20-1; the D gene is possibly TRBD1 (5 bases). Trimming removed 4 bases at V and 3 bases at J, with 15 bases between. From germline, CDR1 is DFQATT and CDR2 SNEGSKA (reference sequence). CDR3 length equals 14 residues. CDR3 coding DNA: TGCAGTGCTACCGCAGGGAACCTCTACACTGAAGCTTTCTTT. It encodes CSATAGNLYTEAFF.

The chain links TRBV6-1 to TRBJ2-1, with 10 bases that match TRBD2. This CDR3 contains 16 residues. Germline V gene data show CDR1 as MNHNS and CDR2 as SASEGT. V shed 8 bases, J shed 7 bases, and the junction held 14 bases outside the gene matches. The CDR3 loop reads CASSVLAGAAQNEQFF. CDR3 bases: TGTGCCAGCTCCGTGCTAGCGGGGGCTGCCCAAAATGAGCAGTTCTTC.

This clonotype was seen at least ten times. J is TRBJ2-5 and V is TRBV7-9, with D tentatively TRBD1 (5 bases). V was pared by 1 base and J by 2 bases, with 11 bases between. Germline CDR1 and CDR2: SEHNR and FQNEAQ (reference sequence). The CDR3 runs 15 residues. The CDR3, as DNA: TGTGCCAGCAGCTTAGGTCCAGGGCTGCAAGAGACCCAGTACTTC. This sequence encodes CASSLGPGLQETQYF.

This clonotype was observed a few times. This chain uses TRBV12-3 or TRBV12-4 with TRBJ2-7; the D gene is possibly TRBD1 (6 bases). V lost 6 bases, J lost 4 bases, and 13 bases lay in between. This CDR3 is 13 amino acids long. In DNA, the CDR3 is TGTGCCAGCAGAACGGGACACCAATACGAGCAGTACTTC. Its protein is CASRTGHQYEQYF.

The CDR3 region has the DNA TGCGCCAGCACGACGGGACAGCCTTTAGGCAACACTGAAGCTTTCTTT. Its translation is CASTTGQPLGNTEAFF. The rearrangement links TRBV5-1 to TRBJ1-1; 7 bases line up with TRBD1. In germline, CDR1 is SGHRS, CDR2 YFSETQ. The V gene end was trimmed by 6 bases and the J gene end by 2 bases; junction bases not matched to a gene: 13. The CDR3 is 16 amino acids. The full variable domain, completed using reference TRBV5-1 and TRBJ1-1, is KAGVTQTPRYLIKTRGQQVTLSCSPISGHRSVSWYQQTPGQGLQFLFEYFSETQRNKGNFPGRFSGRQFSNSRSEMNVSTLELGDSALYLCASTTGQPLGNTEAFFGQGTRLTVV.

The V and J genes are TRBV10-3 and TRBJ1-3, with TRBD1 as a possible D gene (5 bases). The CDR3 covers 11 residues. V lost 7 bases and J lost 12, with 13 bases in between. CDR1 ENHRY and CDR2 SYGVKD come from the germline V gene. CDR3 nucleotides: TGTGCCATCACCGCCGTGGGGGGCATATATTTT. It specifies CAITAVGGIYF.

This clonotype was detected only a few times. The chain carries TRBV7-2 and TRBJ2-2; tentatively, D is TRBD1 (5 bases). The ends were cut back, 4 bases at V and 0 bases at J, with 9 bases in the middle. Germline V lookup: CDR1 SGHTA, CDR2 FQGNSA. The CDR3 totals 15 residues. The CDR3 DNA sequence: TGTGCCAGCAGCTGGGGCGAATCGAACACCGGGGAGCTGTTTTTT. It translates to CASSWGESNTGELFF.

This clonotype was detected only a few times. The chain couples TRBV4-2 to TRBJ2-2, with a possible D match to TRBD1 (6 bases). Germline V gene sequence: CDR1 LGHNA, CDR2 YNFKEQ. The CDR3 loop spans 15 amino acids. V was shortened by 0 bases and J by 4 bases, with 9 bases between the two germline ends. The DNA for the CDR3 is TGTGCCAGCAGCCAAGAAGGGGGAATCACCGGGGAGCTGTTTTTT. Protein product: CASSQEGGITGELFF.

This clonotype has more than one count but fewer than ten. This chain uses TRBV20-1 with TRBJ2-5; 9 nucleotides align to TRBD2. The J call is in doubt because the DNA end fits TRBJ2-7 better. Germline values: CDR1 DFQATT, CDR2 SNEGSKA (reference sequence). The CDR3 is 15 amino acids. The CDR3, as DNA: TGCAGTGCTAGAGATACAGCGGGGGGCCCCTACGAGCAGTACTTC. It translates to CSARDTAGGPYEQYF.

The rearrangement links TRBV24-1 to TRBJ2-5; D perhaps matches TRBD1 (6 bases). This CDR3 is built from 15 residues. Germline CDR1 and CDR2: KGHDR and SFDVKD. The germline V and J ends were trimmed by 9 bases and 1 base, with 17 bases remaining between them. The CDR3 loop is CATGPGQGIQETQYF. The CDR3 DNA sequence: TGTGCCACCGGCCCGGGGCAGGGGATCCAAGAGACCCAGTACTTC.